This is a list of T cell receptor beta chains from one sample in a study of shared clonotypes between healthy human individuals. Sequenced by immunoSEQ multiplex PCR; TCRdb stores in-frame clones only, minus some. Altogether 2.3 million or so clones are present, 93% being singletons, with the ten largest covering 0.39%. Source material: naive CD4+ T cells from PBMCs. Every receptor here comes from a man in his late teens or twenties in good health. Some clones in this sample may be carry-over from other donors' samples. Both conserved end residues are part of each CDR3. D genes are given only for firm matches. Only part of the rows carry a size: once, few, many, or a class if the clone is expanded.

d_call,j_call,clone_size,v_call,cdr3_nt,cdr3_aa
NA,TRBJ1-4,NA,TRBV15,TGTGCCACCAGCAGGCGAGGAGCGGATGAAAAACTGTTTTTT,CATSRRGADEKLFF
TRBD2,TRBJ2-7,NA,TRBV6-5,TGTGCCAGCAGTCCCCCAGCGGGAGGAATGGGCGAGCAGTACTTC,CASSPPAGGMGEQYF
TRBD2,TRBJ2-7,NA,TRBV28,TGTGCCAGCAGTTCTCTAGCGGGAGGGCCCTACGAGCAGTACTTC,CASSSLAGGPYEQYF
NA,TRBJ1-1,few,TRBV2,TGTGCCAGCAGCGATAGGCAAGCTTTCTTT,CASSDRQAFF
NA,TRBJ1-1,NA,TRBV2,TGTGCCAGCAGTGTAGTGGGGCTCGGGGGAACTGAAGCTTTCTTT,CASSVVGLGGTEAFF
NA,TRBJ1-2,NA,TRBV7-2,TGTGCCAGCAGCTTAGCCTGGGGGGATGGCTACACCTTC,CASSLAWGDGYTF
TRBD2,TRBJ2-1,once,TRBV9,TGTGCCAGCAGCGTAGGACTAGCGGGAAACAATGAGCAGTTCTTC,CASSVGLAGNNEQFF
NA,TRBJ2-7,NA,TRBV10-3,TGTGCCATCAGTAAGGGCCAGGGCTCCTACGAGCAGTACTTC,CAISKGQGSYEQYF
TRBD1,TRBJ2-7,once,TRBV7-2,TGTGCCAGCAGCCCCCGACAGGGATCCTACGAGCAGTACTTC,CASSPRQGSYEQYF
TRBD1,TRBJ1-1,NA,TRBV7-9,TGTGCCAGCAGCTCCGAAACAGGGGGCACTGAAGCTTTCTTT,CASSSETGGTEAFF
NA,TRBJ1-1,few,TRBV29-1,TGCAGCGTTGAAAGAGGGAGTACTGAAGCTTTCTTT,CSVERGSTEAFF
NA,TRBJ1-1,NA,TRBV2,TGTGCCAGCCACCCCGCCGGGACTGAAGCTTTCTTT,CASHPAGTEAFF
NA,TRBJ1-1,few,TRBV29-1,TGCAGCGTGGTGGGCCCGAACACTGAAGCTTTCTTT,CSVVGPNTEAFF
NA,TRBJ1-2,NA,TRBV11-2,TGTGCCAGCAATCCAGAGGGGAGTGGTGGCTACACCTTC,CASNPEGSGGYTF
NA,TRBJ1-3,once,TRBV9,TGTGCCAGCAGCCCCCAGTCTGGAAACACCATATATTTT,CASSPQSGNTIYF
NA,TRBJ1-1,NA,TRBV30,TGTGCCTGGAAGGCCAGGAACACTGAAGCTTTCTTT,CAWKARNTEAFF
TRBD1,TRBJ2-7,NA,TRBV2,TGTGCCAGCAGTGCCGCCGGGACAGGCTCCTACGAGCAGTACTTC,CASSAAGTGSYEQYF
NA,TRBJ1-4,NA,TRBV6-5,TGTGCCAGCAGTTATGTTCGACCCCCGGATAACGAAAAACTGTTTTTT,CASSYVRPPDNEKLFF